This T cell receptor (beta chain) was captured in a study of cytomegalovirus exposure and HLA in healthy donors. Study observations and caveats: The study designated around 150 TCR beta chains cytomegalovirus-associated. Most observed TCR sequences were rare, whereas some public TCRs were detected in many donors.

As to this clone: The antigen remains undetermined.

A multiplex PCR was run with 60 Vbeta primers and 13 Jbeta primers. Profiling relied on immunoSEQ multiplex PCR, and the TCRdb table lists in-frame clones only, not all of them. The table lists 90,000 to 140,000 clones, around 78% of them singletons. Germline V gene sequence: CDR1 SGDLS, CDR2 YYNGEE. The V and J ends lost 5 bases and 0 bases respectively, with 12 bases between them. The CDR3 is 14 amino acids. The sequenced material came from PBMCs. The clonotype was recovered from a male donor in good health and CMV-seronegative. This chain connects TRBV9 to TRBJ2-7, with D tentatively TRBD1 (5 bases). The CDR3 nucleotides are TGTGCCAGCAGTACCGGACAAAGCTCCTACGAGCAGTACTTC. Its translation is CASSTGQSSYEQYF.